These 24 T cell receptor beta chains originate from one sample sequenced in a study of blood T cell repertoires in COVID-19. Here immunoSEQ multiplex PCR was the method, and the copy in TCRdb shows in-frame clones only, minus some. The repertoire holds over 250,000 clones, 86% seen once, with around 13% in the top ten. The specimen was peripheral blood. The origin of the receptors is a woman between 70 and 85 years old with COVID-19, enrolled during active disease.

The chain has TRBV24-1 and TRBJ2-7, with a possible D match to TRBD1 (5 bases). Trimming took off 3 bases at V and 2 bases at J, with 13 bases between the two ends. The CDR3 consists of 15 residues. The V gene's germline CDR1 is KGHDR and CDR2 SFDVKD. The DNA for the CDR3 is TGTGCCACCAGTGATAATTCCGGACAAACCTACGAGCAGTACTTC. It yields the protein CATSDNSGQTYEQYF.

The chain uses TRBV28 and TRBJ2-5; tentative D call: TRBD1 (5 bases). This CDR3 has 14 residues. Looked up from germline, CDR1 is MDHEN and CDR2 is SYDVKM. V was shortened by 8 bases and J by 5 bases, with 18 bases between the two germline ends. DNA of the CDR3: TGTGCCAGCGCCACGCAATCGACAGTCGAGACCCAGTACTTC. It specifies CASATQSTVETQYF.

In its sample, this clone was seen a few times. V usage is TRBV5-6 and J usage is TRBJ2-7, with D unresolved. Trimming cost V 4 bases and J 3 bases, with 17 bases left between them. The CDR3 extends over 15 amino acids. The germline V gene has CDR1 SGHDT and CDR2 YYEEEE. CDR3 in DNA: TGTGCCAGCAGCGCCCGCTACGCCCTATTCTACGAGCAGTACTTC. It codes for CASSARYALFYEQYF.

The V call is TRBV6-2 or TRBV6-3, the J call TRBJ2-1; no reliable D call. The CDR3 is made up of 13 amino acids. Germline V lookup: CDR1 MNHEY, CDR2 SVGEGT. V was clipped by 2 bases and J by 6 bases, with 8 bases between them. CDR3 nucleotides: TGTGCCAGCAGTTACCCAACGAGCAATGAGCAGTTCTTC. Its translation is CASSYPTSNEQFF.

This chain uses TRBV18 with TRBJ2-7; D not certain. V was cut by 0 bases and J by 6 bases, with 12 bases left in between. The CDR3 length is 14 residues. Germline CDR1 reads KGHSH; CDR2 reads LQKENI. CDR3 coding DNA: TGTGCCAGCTCACCACCTTTTAGCCCGCGCGAGCAGTACTTC. This encodes CASSPPFSPREQYF.

The CDR3 protein is CATSSGGSMNEQFF. In DNA form, the CDR3 reads TGTGCCACCAGCTCAGGGGGCAGTATGAATGAGCAGTTCTTC. The chain couples TRBV24-1 to TRBJ2-1, with 8 bases identical to TRBD1. There are 14 residues in the CDR3. V trimming: 7 bases; J trimming: 7 bases; junction bases outside the gene matches: 8. Germline-derived CDR1 and CDR2 are KGHDR and SFDVKD.

This sequence joins TRBV5-1 and TRBJ2-7; 7 bases line up with TRBD1. In germline, CDR1 is SGHRS, CDR2 YFSETQ. This CDR3 region has 15 residues. The V gene end was trimmed by 0 bases and the J gene end by 1 base; junction bases not matched to a gene: 4. CDR3 DNA: TGCGCCAGCAGCTTGGCGATCAGGGGGTCCTACGAGCAGTACTTC. Amino acids: CASSLAIRGSYEQYF.

This clone was seen a single time. The chain is built from TRBV10-3 and TRBJ1-3; 11 bases agree with TRBD1. V gave up 8 bases and J gave up 6 bases; unmatched junction bases: 3. Germline CDR1 reads ENHRY; CDR2 reads SYGVKD. CDR3 size: 13 residues. The CDR3 bases are TGTGCCATCCGGACAGGGGGCGCAAACACCATATATTTT. This encodes CAIRTGGANTIYF.

The V call is TRBV30, the J call TRBJ2-3; tentatively, D is TRBD1 (6 bases). V gave up 0 bases and J gave up 2 bases, with 15 bases separating them. The CDR3 covers 16 residues. Germline V gene lookup returns CDR1 GTSNPN and CDR2 SVGIG (reference sequence). In DNA, the CDR3 is TGTGCCTGGAGTGTTGGGACAAGCTATTACACAGATACGCAGTATTTT. Translation: CAWSVGTSYYTDTQYF.

The chain is built from TRBV5-8 and TRBJ1-2; 8 nucleotides line up with TRBD1. V was clipped by 0 bases and J by 5 bases; unmatched bases: 0. The CDR3 has 13 residues. The germline gives CDR1 SGHTS, CDR2 YDEGEE. The CDR3 sequence is CASSLGTGYGYTF. The CDR3 DNA sequence: TGTGCCAGCAGCTTGGGGACAGGGTATGGCTACACCTTC.

The chain links TRBV5-1 to TRBJ2-5; 10 bases are a match to TRBD2. The germline V gene encodes CDR1 SGHRS and CDR2 YFSETQ. CDR3 length: 15 amino acids. J gave up 2 bases and V 2 bases, and 3 bases lay outside the gene matches. The CDR3 DNA is TGCGCCAGCAGCTTCGGACTAGCGGTACAAGAGACCCAGTACTTC. As protein: CASSFGLAVQETQYF. Full variable domain (missing parts from reference TRBV5-1 and TRBJ2-5): KAGVTQTPRYLIKTRGQQVTLSCSPISGHRSVSWYQQTPGQGLQFLFEYFSETQRNKGNFPGRFSGRQFSNSRSEMNVSTLELGDSALYLCASSFGLAVQETQYFGPGTRLLVL.

The chain carries TRBV6-6 and TRBJ2-1, with D tentatively TRBD1 (6 bases). This CDR3 contains 13 residues. Looked up from germline, CDR1 is MNHNY and CDR2 is SVGAGI (reference sequence). V lost 2 bases and J lost 7, with 9 bases in between. CDR3 in amino acids: CASSYSGQNEQFF. The CDR3 DNA reads as TGTGCCAGCAGTTACAGCGGACAGAATGAGCAGTTCTTC.

The CDR3 spells CASSPAPTGNYGYTF. The CDR3 coding sequence is TGTGCCAGCTCACCAGCACCGACAGGCAACTATGGCTACACCTTC. The chain is built from TRBV18 and TRBJ1-2; maybe TRBD1 (6 bases). Germline loops: CDR1 KGHSH, CDR2 LQKENI. The V and J ends lost 2 bases and 2 bases respectively, with 12 bases between them. This CDR3 spans 15 amino acids.

The gene calls are TRBV28 and TRBJ2-1; D may be TRBD2 (5 bases). The CDR3 is 14 amino acids. Germline V CDR1 and CDR2: MDHEN, SYDVKM. The V end was cut by 3 bases, the J end by 2 bases, with 8 bases between. Written as DNA, the CDR3 is TGTGCCAGCAGTTTTCAGCGGACCTACAATGAGCAGTTCTTC. Translated, it gives CASSFQRTYNEQFF. The whole variable domain, filled in from reference TRBV28 and TRBJ2-1, reads DVKVTQSSRYLVKRTGEKVFLECVQDMDHENMFWYRQDPGLGLRLIYFSYDVKMKEKGDIPEGYSVSREKKERFSLILESASTNQTSMYLCASSFQRTYNEQFFGPGTRLTVL.

The chain is built from TRBV19 and TRBJ1-4, with D possibly being TRBD1 (5 bases). Germline V lookup: CDR1 LNHDA, CDR2 SQIVND (reference sequence). The CDR3 sequence is 13 residues long. V was pared by 8 bases and J by 6 bases, with 13 bases between. CDR3 bases: TGTGCCAGTTCCCAGGGTCCTCATGAAAAACTGTTTTTT. Amino acid sequence: CASSQGPHEKLFF.

The V gene is TRBV7-9, the J gene TRBJ1-1; 7 nucleotides agree with TRBD1. This CDR3 contains 12 residues. V gave up 6 bases and J gave up 8 bases; unmatched junction bases: 6. CDR1 and CDR2 (germline): SEHNR, FQNEAQ (reference sequence). The CDR3 bases are TGTGCCAGCAGTCTCTCCAGGGGGGAAGCTTTCTTT. This codes for CASSLSRGEAFF.

This chain connects TRBV24-1 to TRBJ2-5; D may be TRBD1 (6 bases). Germline CDR1 reads KGHDR; CDR2 reads SFDVKD. The CDR3 consists of 14 residues. Trimming removed 0 bases from V and 4 bases from J, with 8 bases in between. The CDR3 region is CATSDLAGAETQYF. The CDR3 DNA follows: TGTGCCACCAGTGATTTGGCAGGGGCAGAGACCCAGTACTTC.

V gene TRBV3-1 (or the pseudogene TRBV3-2) combines with J gene TRBJ2-7, with 16 bases aligning to TRBD2. V was clipped by 5 bases and J by 9 bases; unmatched bases: 7. The germline V gene has CDR1 LGHDT and CDR2 YNNKEL (reference sequence). The CDR3 is made up of 15 amino acids. CDR3 DNA: TGTGCCAGCAGCGCGGGACTAGCGGGGGGGCCGGTGCAGTACTTC. It specifies CASSAGLAGGPVQYF.

The chain carries TRBV30 and TRBJ1-5; 8 bases map to TRBD1. The CDR3 runs to 14 residues. Germline CDR1 is GTSNPN and CDR2 is SVGIG (reference sequence). V lost 1 base, J lost 7 bases, and 6 bases stayed unmatched. The CDR3 nucleotides read TGTGCCTGGAGTGGGGACAGGAAAAACCAGCCCCAGCATTTT. Translating gives CAWSGDRKNQPQHF.

This sequence joins TRBV19 and TRBJ2-1; D is perhaps TRBD2 (8 bases). CDR1 is LNHDA, CDR2 SQIVND, per germline (reference sequence). The ends were cut back, 6 bases at V and 4 bases at J, with 25 bases in the middle. This CDR3 contains 18 residues. CDR3 protein: CASRGGGIAGFPYNEQFF. The CDR3 region has the DNA TGTGCCAGTAGAGGGGGCGGTATAGCGGGGTTCCCTTACAATGAGCAGTTCTTC.

The chain is built from TRBV4-2 and TRBJ2-2; a weak D match, TRBD2 (5 bases). Germline CDR1 reads LGHNA; CDR2 reads YNFKEQ. The CDR3 is 14 amino acids. Between the trimmed V and J ends, which lost 0 bases and 7 bases, there was a span of 9 bases. CDR3 in amino acids: CASSQESGNGELFF. The CDR3 DNA sequence: TGTGCCAGCAGCCAAGAATCGGGGAACGGGGAGCTGTTTTTT.

The rearrangement joins TRBV29-1 to TRBJ2-2; 8 positions match TRBD1. V shed 5 bases, J shed 0 bases, and the junction held 11 bases outside the gene matches. CDR1 is SQVTM, CDR2 ANQGSEA, per germline. The CDR3 extends over 17 amino acids. Here the CDR3 DNA reads TGCAGCGTTTTGTCCGGGACAGGCAAAACGAACACCGGGGAGCTGTTTTTT. It encodes CSVLSGTGKTNTGELFF.

This clone was recorded a few times. This chain connects TRBV3-1 (or the pseudogene TRBV3-2) to TRBJ2-2; 12 bases fit TRBD2. This CDR3 has 16 amino acids. Germline trimming cut 2 bases from V and 6 bases from J; bases unmatched to any gene: 4. Per the germline V gene, CDR1 is LGHDT and CDR2 is YNNKEL (reference sequence). The CDR3 reads CASSQRLAGGPGELFF. The CDR3 DNA reads TGTGCCAGCAGCCAACGGCTAGCGGGGGGGCCCGGGGAGCTGTTTTTT.

The rearrangement links TRBV30 to TRBJ2-5, with TRBD1 matching 8 bases. Germline-derived CDR1 and CDR2 are GTSNPN and SVGIG (reference sequence). After removal of 8 bases from V and 9 bases from J, the junction contained 11 bases not matched to a gene. This CDR3 comprises 12 residues. As DNA, the CDR3 is TGTGCCGCGGGACAGGCCCTTGTGGCCCAGTACTTC. The encoded protein is CAAGQALVAQYF.